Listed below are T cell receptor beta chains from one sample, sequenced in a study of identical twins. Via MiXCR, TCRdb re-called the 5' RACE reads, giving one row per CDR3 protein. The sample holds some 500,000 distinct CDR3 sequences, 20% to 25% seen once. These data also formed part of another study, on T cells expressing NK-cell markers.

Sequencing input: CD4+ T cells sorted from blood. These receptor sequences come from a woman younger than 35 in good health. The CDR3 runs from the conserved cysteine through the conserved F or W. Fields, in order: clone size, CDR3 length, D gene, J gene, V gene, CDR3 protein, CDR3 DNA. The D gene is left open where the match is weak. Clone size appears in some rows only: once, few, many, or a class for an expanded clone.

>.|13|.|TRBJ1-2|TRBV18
CASRKDATFGYTF
TGTGCCAGCCGGAAGGACGCGACCTTTGGCTACACCTTC
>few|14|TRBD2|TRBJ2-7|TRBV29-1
CSVQKGTSGSQEYF
TGCAGCGTTCAAAAGGGGACTAGCGGGAGTCAAGAGTACTTC
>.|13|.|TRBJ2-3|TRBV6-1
CASSWTPTDTQYF
TGTGCCAGCTCTTGGACTCCTACGGATACGCAGTATTTT
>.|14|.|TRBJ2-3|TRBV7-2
CASSPQQRSDTQYF
TGTGCCAGCAGCCCCCAGCAGCGGTCAGATACGCAGTATTTT
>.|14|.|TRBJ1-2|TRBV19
CASYVGHPPGGYTF
TGTGCCAGCTACGTGGGACACCCCCCGGGGGGCTACACCTTC
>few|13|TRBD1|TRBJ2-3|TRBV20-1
CSAGRDRGDTQYF
TGCAGTGCTGGCCGGGACAGGGGGGATACGCAGTATTTT
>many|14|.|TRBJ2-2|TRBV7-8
CASSPSRNTGELFF
TGTGCCAGCAGCCCGTCCCGGAACACCGGGGAGCTGTTTTTT
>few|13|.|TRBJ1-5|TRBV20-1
CSVSGHADQPQHF
TGCAGTGTATCTGGACATGCCGATCAGCCCCAGCATTTT
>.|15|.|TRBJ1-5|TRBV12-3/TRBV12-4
CASSSVKTGSQPQHF
TGTGCCAGCAGTTCCGTTAAAACAGGGTCTCAGCCCCAGCATTTT
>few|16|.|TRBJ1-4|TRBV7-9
CASSLLGKGRNEKLFF
TGTGCCAGCAGCTTATTGGGGAAGGGGAGAAATGAAAAACTGTTTTTT
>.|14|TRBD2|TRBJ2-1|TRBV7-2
CASRLAGGSNEQFF
TGTGCCAGCAGGTTAGCGGGAGGGAGCAATGAGCAGTTCTTC
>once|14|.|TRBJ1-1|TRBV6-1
CASRGTASNTEAFF
TGTGCCAGCAGAGGGACGGCATCGAACACTGAAGCTTTCTTT
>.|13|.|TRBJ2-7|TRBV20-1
CSASGGAVYEQYF
TGCAGTGCTAGCGGGGGAGCTGTCTACGAGCAGTACTTC
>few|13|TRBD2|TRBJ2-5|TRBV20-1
CSASSGGRETQYF
TGCAGTGCTAGTAGCGGGGGACGGGAGACCCAGTACTTC
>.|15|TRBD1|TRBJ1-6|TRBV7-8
CASSLIDRGRSPLHF
TGTGCCAGCAGCTTAATTGACAGGGGTAGATCACCCCTCCACTTT
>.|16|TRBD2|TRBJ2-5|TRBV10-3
CAISGTSGTLGETQYF
TGTGCCATCTCCGGGACTAGCGGGACCCTCGGAGAGACCCAGTACTTC
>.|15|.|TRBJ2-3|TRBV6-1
CASRPRGTLTDTQYF
TGTGCCAGCAGGCCTAGGGGGACACTCACAGATACGCAGTATTTT
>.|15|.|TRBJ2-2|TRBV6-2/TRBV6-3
CASRKVLSNTGELFF
TGTGCCAGTCGAAAAGTACTGTCGAACACCGGGGAGCTGTTTTTT
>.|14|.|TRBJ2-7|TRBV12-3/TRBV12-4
CASSRKGVTNEQYF
TGTGCCAGCAGCCGGAAGGGGGTGACAAACGAGCAGTACTTC
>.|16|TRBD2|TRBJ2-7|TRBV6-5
CASSYFKTSGSGEQYF
TGTGCCAGCAGTTACTTTAAGACTAGCGGGAGTGGGGAGCAGTACTTC
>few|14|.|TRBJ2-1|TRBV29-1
CSVVDRPTDNEQFF
TGCAGCGTGGTAGACAGGCCAACGGACAATGAGCAGTTCTTC
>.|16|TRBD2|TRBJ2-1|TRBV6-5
CASSYELAGGWDEQFF
TGTGCCAGCAGTTACGAACTAGCGGGAGGGTGGGATGAGCAGTTCTTC
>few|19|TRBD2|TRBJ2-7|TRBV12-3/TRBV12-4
CASSLAWGLAGGKIYEQYF
TGTGCCAGCAGTTTAGCGTGGGGACTAGCGGGAGGCAAGATCTACGAGCAGTACTTC
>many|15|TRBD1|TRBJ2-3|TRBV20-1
CSAGGGQGAGDTQYF
TGCAGTGCTGGGGGCGGACAGGGCGCCGGAGATACGCAGTATTTT
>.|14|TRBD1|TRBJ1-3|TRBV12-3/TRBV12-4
CASRPQGAGDTIYF
TGTGCCAGCAGGCCACAGGGGGCTGGAGACACCATATATTTT
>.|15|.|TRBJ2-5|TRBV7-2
CASSFKLGGGETQYF
TGTGCCAGCAGCTTCAAGCTTGGGGGCGGGGAGACCCAGTACTTC
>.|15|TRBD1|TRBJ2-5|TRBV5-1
CASSLSTGVRETQYF
TGCGCCAGCAGCTTGAGTACAGGGGTTCGGGAGACCCAGTACTTC
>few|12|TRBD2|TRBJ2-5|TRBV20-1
CSARTSWETQYF
TGCAGTGCTAGGACTAGCTGGGAGACCCAGTACTTC
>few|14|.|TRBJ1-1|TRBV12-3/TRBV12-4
CASSQNAGYTEAFF
TGTGCCAGCAGCCAAAACGCAGGGTACACTGAAGCTTTCTTT
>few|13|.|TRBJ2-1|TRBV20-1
CSARRGDYNEQFF
TGCAGTGCTAGGCGCGGGGATTACAATGAGCAGTTCTTC
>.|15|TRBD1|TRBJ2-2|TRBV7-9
CASSLARDRALELFF
TGTGCCAGCAGCTTAGCGCGGGACAGGGCGCTGGAGCTGTTTTTT
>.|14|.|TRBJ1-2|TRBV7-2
CASSLSGGYYGYTF
TGTGCCAGCAGCTTAAGTGGGGGATACTATGGCTACACCTTC
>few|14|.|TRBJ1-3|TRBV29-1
CSVAGTTTGNTIYF
TGCAGCGTTGCCGGGACAACGACTGGAAACACCATATATTTT
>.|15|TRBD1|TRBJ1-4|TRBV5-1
CASSPGQRTNEKLFF
TGCGCCAGCAGCCCGGGACAGCGAACTAATGAAAAACTGTTTTTT
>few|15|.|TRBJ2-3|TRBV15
CATSRVGEIEDTQYF
TGTGCCACCAGCAGAGTCGGGGAGATAGAAGATACGCAGTATTTT
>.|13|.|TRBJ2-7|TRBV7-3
CASSFGPGDEQYF
TGTGCCAGCAGCTTCGGACCCGGGGACGAGCAGTACTTC
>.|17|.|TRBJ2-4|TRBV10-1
CASSGGVVRTVGNIQYF
TGCGCCAGCAGTGGGGGCGTTGTTCGTACGGTCGGGAACATTCAGTACTTC
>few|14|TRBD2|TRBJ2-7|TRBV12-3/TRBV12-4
CASSKRGGVYEQYF
TGTGCCAGCAGTAAGCGGGGGGGCGTCTACGAGCAGTACTTC
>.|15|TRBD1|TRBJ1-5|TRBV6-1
CASSHRTGTPHRLHF
TGTGCCAGCAGCCACCGGACAGGGACACCCCACCGTCTGCATTTT
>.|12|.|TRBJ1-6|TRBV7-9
CASRTGEGPLHF
TGTGCCAGCAGGACAGGCGAAGGACCCCTCCACTTT
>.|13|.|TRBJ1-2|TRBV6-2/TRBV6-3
CASSYPDGYGYTF
TGTGCCAGCAGTTACCCGGACGGCTATGGCTACACCTTC
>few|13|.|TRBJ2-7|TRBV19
CASSNRDTYEQYF
TGTGCCAGTAGTAACCGGGACACGTACGAGCAGTACTTC
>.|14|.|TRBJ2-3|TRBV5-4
CASSPVPGPDTQYF
TGTGCCAGCAGCCCAGTACCGGGACCAGATACGCAGTATTTT
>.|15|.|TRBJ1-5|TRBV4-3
CASSQGYGDNQPQHF
TGCGCCAGCAGCCAAGGGTACGGGGATAATCAGCCCCAGCATTTT
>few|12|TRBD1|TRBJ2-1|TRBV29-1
CSVRDRENEQFF
TGCAGCGTTCGGGACAGGGAAAATGAGCAGTTCTTC
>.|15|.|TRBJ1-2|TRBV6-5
CASSSHSLNEHGYTF
TGTGCCAGCAGTTCTCACAGCCTAAATGAGCATGGCTACACCTTC
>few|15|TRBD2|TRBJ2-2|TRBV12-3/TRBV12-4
CASSQSGRALGELFF
TGTGCCAGCAGTCAGAGCGGGAGGGCCCTCGGGGAGCTGTTTTTT
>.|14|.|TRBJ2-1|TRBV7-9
CASSAGGQGNEQFF
TGTGCCAGCAGCGCTGGCGGCCAGGGCAATGAGCAGTTCTTC
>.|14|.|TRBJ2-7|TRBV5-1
CASSWSPSAYEQYF
TGCGCCAGCAGCTGGAGCCCCAGTGCCTACGAGCAGTACTTC
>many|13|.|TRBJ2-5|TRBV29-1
CSVDPVDRETQYF
TGCAGCGTAGATCCGGTCGACAGAGAGACCCAGTACTTC
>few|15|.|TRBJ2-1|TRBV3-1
CASSSKGGGYREQFF
TGTGCCAGCAGCTCCAAGGGTGGGGGTTACAGGGAGCAGTTCTTC
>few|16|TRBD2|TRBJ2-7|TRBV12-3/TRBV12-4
CASSPLAGGPAYEQYF
TGTGCCAGCAGTCCACTAGCGGGGGGGCCCGCCTACGAGCAGTACTTC
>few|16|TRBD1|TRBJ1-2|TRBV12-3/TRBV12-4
CATRPSGGFGNYGYTF
TGTGCCACACGGCCCTCAGGGGGCTTCGGAAACTATGGCTACACCTTC
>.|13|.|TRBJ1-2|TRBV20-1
CSARSSSGYGYTF
TGCAGTGCTAGGTCCTCATCGGGGTACGGCTACACCTTC
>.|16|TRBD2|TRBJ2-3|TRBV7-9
CASSSRGLAFTDTQYF
TGTGCCAGCAGTTCCCGAGGACTAGCCTTCACAGATACGCAGTATTTT
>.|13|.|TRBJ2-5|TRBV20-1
CSALRGGKETQYF
TGCAGTGCTCTGAGGGGGGGGAAAGAGACCCAGTACTTC
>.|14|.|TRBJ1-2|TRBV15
CATSRVLGSGGYTF
TGTGCCACCAGCAGAGTGCTAGGCTCCGGTGGCTACACCTTC
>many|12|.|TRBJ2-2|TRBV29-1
CSGTTNTGELFF
TGCAGCGGAACTACGAACACCGGGGAGCTGTTTTTT
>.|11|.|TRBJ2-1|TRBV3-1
CASSQTSEQFF
TGTGCCAGCAGCCAGACTTCGGAGCAGTTCTTC
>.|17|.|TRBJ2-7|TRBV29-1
CSVYTNPTGLMSFEQYF
TGCAGCGTTTATACAAACCCCACAGGGCTGATGTCGTTCGAGCAGTACTTC